This T cell receptor (beta chain) was identified in a study of cytomegalovirus exposure and HLA in healthy donors. Participants comprised healthy donors of bone marrow. Study conclusions and caveats: An Asian-associated ancestry cluster reportedly showed fewer N-insertions than the roughly 670-donor mean in a later analysis. In an earlier analysis, in some 500 donors, most V segments appeared productive either ~87% or ~30% of the time.

The primer mix had 60 Vbeta and 13 Jbeta primers. Method: immunoSEQ multiplex PCR; TCRdb's copy keeps in-frame clones and lacks some. The repertoire includes approximately 150,000 clones, approximately 77% of them detected once, and 7% to 8.5% sits in the top ten. The germline V gene has CDR1 MNHEY and CDR2 SMNVEV (reference sequence). Trimming removed 1 base from V and 0 bases from J, with 13 bases in between. There are 17 residues in the CDR3. Of note for this clone: No antigen is known for it.

The chain joins TRBV27 to TRBJ1-3; no clear D gene. The sample was PBMCs. This TCR came from a male donor in good health and CMV-seropositive. The CDR3 region is CASSLYSGSNSGNTIYF. Here the CDR3 DNA reads TGTGCCAGCAGTTTATATAGCGGGTCGAACTCTGGAAACACCATATATTTT.